The sequence of this T cell receptor beta chain was determined in a study of CD8 T cells in Susac syndrome (dated by TCRdb to between 2018 and 2021). Turning to the overall study: Repertoire sequencing was used to test whether CD8+ T cell activation and differentiation in Susac syndrome was antigen driven.

What the study reported, not specific to this receptor: The number of individuals in the TCR sequencing and HLA analysis was recognized as being relatively small.

Of note for this clonotype: The target of this receptor is not known. No much larger clonotype is one base removed from it; base qualities were not supplied.

Peripheral blood CD8+ and CD4+ T cells from healthy donors, Susac syndrome patients and multiple sclerosis patients were profiled by high-throughput TCR beta sequencing. Multiple sclerosis controls were treatment-naive patients with stable or active relapsing-remitting disease fulfilling revised McDonald criteria. CD8+ TEMRA cells were enriched by FACS, while bulk CD8+ and CD4+ T cells were purified by magnetic negative isolation. Blood was drawn into EDTA tubes, processed within 24 hours, and PBMCs were isolated by density gradient centrifugation. PBMCs destined for TCR sequencing were cryopreserved in liquid nitrogen and later thawed in a 37 °C water bath. The sorted or isolated CD4+, CD8+ and CD8+ TEMRA cells had a purity of 90% or higher. RNA was extracted using the RNeasy kit, and roughly 0.5 to 1 ug of the RNA was reverse transcribed with random hexamers. The immunoSEQ multiplex PCR assay, which covers 54 Vbeta and 13 Jbeta segments, was used to amplify TCR beta CDR3 regions. PCR amplification bias was corrected using a synthetic template baseline for primer optimization and computational correction. In the original analysis: Only productive sequences were kept, with reads annotated to V, D and J genes according to IMGT and analyzed in immunoSEQ Analyzer. Clonality was computed as one minus Shannon entropy normalized by log2 of the number of productive unique sequences. For each patient and control, public and private clones were evaluated among the 100 most prevalent clones. A clone was defined as Susac-specific if it was absent from the healthy and MS cohorts, from 1052 published viral clones and from other ImmuneACCESS disease sequences. TCRdb redid the processing of the public reads, applying fastp at Q25 and MiXCR, and retained in-frame beta chains. When rows share a CDR3 protein, they turn into one entry using the most common DNA and genes. The authors' filters were not applied to this entry. In all, the sample holds approximately 200,000 distinct CDR3 sequences, and 90% to 95% of those were seen once. Roughly 0.088% of the sample is held by the ten biggest clonotypes.

At the junction V is shortened by 6 bases and J by 6 bases, with 11 bases in between. The germline V gene provides CDR1 SQVTM and CDR2 ANQGSEA. The CDR3 sequence holds 11 residues, the cysteine and phenylalanine included. The DNA shown is the 33-base CDR3, in frame from base 1. The chain is made from TRBV29-1 and TRBJ1-1, with TRBD1 perhaps the D gene, on 6 matching bases. Sequencing used CD4+ T cells from PBMCs. This TCR derives from a human donor with multiple sclerosis. CDR3 sequence: CSVTGQSEAFF. The nucleotides are TGCAGCGTCACGGGACAATCTGAAGCTTTCTTT.